A selection of T cell receptor beta chains follows, all from one sample in a study of CD8+ T cells in alopecia areata. This table comes from immunoSEQ multiplex PCR, and its TCRdb copy is limited to in-frame clones, with some not included. Found here are about 110,000 clones, about 50% of them singletons; the top ten hold 20% to 25%. Sequenced material: NKG2D-low CD8+ T cells sorted from blood. The receptors come from a human donor with alopecia areata. Each CDR3 is given with its conserved first and last residue. The order of the fields is clone size, V gene, D gene, J gene, CDR3 protein, CDR3 DNA. A D gene is named only where the DNA matches it firmly. Clone size is shown for a subset of rows, as once, few, many or a class of expanded clone.

>few|TRBV29-1|.|TRBJ2-2
CSVEEAGQVTGELFF
TGCAGCGTTGAAGAAGCGGGACAGGTCACCGGGGAGCTGTTTTTT
>.|TRBV7-3|.|TRBJ2-1
CASSSGGSFNEQFF
TGTGCCAGCAGCTCCGGGGGCAGCTTCAATGAGCAGTTCTTC
>.|TRBV7-2|.|TRBJ2-7
CASSLARRITYEQYF
TGTGCCAGCAGCTTAGCGCGGAGGATAACCTACGAGCAGTACTTC
>.|TRBV30|.|TRBJ2-7
CACLPGDTGNEQYF
TGTGCCTGCCTTCCGGGAGATACCGGCAACGAGCAGTACTTC
>.|TRBV27|.|TRBJ2-5
CASSSRAARETQYF
TGTGCCAGCAGTTCAAGGGCGGCGAGGGAGACCCAGTACTTC
>few|TRBV4-1|.|TRBJ1-1
CASSQANTEAFF
TGCGCCAGCAGCCAAGCTAACACTGAAGCTTTCTTT
>.|TRBV28|TRBD1|TRBJ1-1
CASRWTGSEAFF
TGTGCCAGCAGGTGGACAGGGTCTGAAGCTTTCTTT
>.|TRBV10-3|TRBD2|TRBJ2-7
CAIRGTRGLYEQYF
TGTGCCATCAGAGGGACTAGGGGCCTCTACGAGCAGTACTTC
>few|TRBV7-9|TRBD2|TRBJ2-5
CASSSPLAGGETQYF
TGTGCCAGCAGCTCCCCACTAGCGGGAGGGGAGACCCAGTACTTC
>few|TRBV7-9|.|TRBJ2-3
CASSSTDTQYF
TGTGCCAGCAGCTCCACAGATACGCAGTATTTT
>once|TRBV6-5|TRBD1|TRBJ1-2
CASSSGGAVDGYTF
TGTGCCAGCAGTTCAGGGGGCGCGGTAGATGGCTACACCTTC